This T cell receptor (beta chain) was obtained from a study of T cell responses to AZD1222 COVID-19 vaccine. The wider study: Second doses at about 4 or about 12 weeks were pooled. Study-level points and caveats: The sample set comprised mostly white British donors with more females, and clonal diversity was possibly underestimated.

As concerns this clone: The antigen remains unidentified.

The protocol was immunoSEQ multiplex PCR, while the TCRdb copy is restricted to in-frame clones and leaves out a portion. This table has around 130,000 clones, roughly 93% appearing once. Sequences were derived from peripheral blood, sampled on day 0 of AZD1222 vaccination. This TCR was sampled from an adult in good health.

This chain's CDR3 is CASSLGAGYEQYF. DNA of the CDR3: TGTGCCAGCAGTTTGGGGGCAGGCTACGAGCAGTACTTC. The V call is TRBV25-1, the J call TRBJ2-7; weak D call: TRBD1 (6 bases). The V and J ends lost 5 bases and 3 bases respectively, with 11 bases between them. CDR1 is MGHDK and CDR2 is SYGVNS in the germline V gene. This CDR3 contains 13 residues.